The next 21 T cell receptor beta chains were all read from a single sample in a study of Graves' ophthalmopathy and Graves' hyperthyroidism. From RNA, the CDR3 regions of TCR beta chains were amplified and sequenced. Investigators did first-round RT-PCR with HTBI primers, then second-round multiplex PCR. In TCRdb, the multiplex PCR reads were re-called with MiXCR into one record per CDR3 protein. The data hold about 660,000 distinct CDR3 sequences, with roughly two fifths observed a single time. Sequencing was done on a sample of peripheral blood. These receptors were collected from an adult man with Graves' ophthalmopathy.

This clonotype has ten or more counts. The gene calls are TRBV7-6 and TRBJ2-7, with D tentatively TRBD2 (6 bases). This CDR3 comprises 14 residues. Trimming cost V 5 bases and J 6 bases, with 17 bases left between them. CDR1 SGHVS and CDR2 FNYEAQ come from the germline V gene. The DNA of the CDR3 is TGTGCCAGCAGCCCAGGGAGGAGGGGCTCCGAGCAGTACTTC. Protein: CASSPGRRGSEQYF.

In its sample, this clonotype was seen a few times. The chain has TRBV5-1 and TRBJ2-5; 12 bases match TRBD2. Germline V CDR1 and CDR2: SGHRS, YFSETQ. This CDR3 is 16 amino acids long. V was pared by 4 bases and J by 2 bases, with 6 bases of the junction left unmatched. DNA for the CDR3: TGCGCCAGCAGCCATGGACTAGCGGGGAAACAAGAGACCCAGTACTTC. Protein: CASSHGLAGKQETQYF.

This chain joins TRBV20-1 and TRBJ1-5; 7 bases are a match to TRBD1. With 6 bases clipped from V and 2 bases from J, the junction kept 13 bases outside the gene matches. The CDR3 covers 16 residues. Germline V gives CDR1 DFQATT, CDR2 SNEGSKA (reference sequence). The CDR3 is CSARKGAHYGNQPQHF. The CDR3 DNA sequence: TGCAGTGCCAGAAAGGGGGCGCATTATGGCAATCAGCCCCAGCATTTT.

This clonotype was detected only once. The gene calls are TRBV7-2 and TRBJ2-7, with 9 bases lining up with TRBD2. The DNA end is more similar to TRBJ2-5, so the J call may be wrong. Per germline, CDR1 SGHTA and CDR2 FQGNSA. CDR3 length: 16 residues. CDR3 residues: CASSPFSGGLQETQYF. The CDR3 region has the DNA TGTGCCAGCAGCCCGTTTAGCGGGGGCCTACAAGAGACCCAGTACTTC.

On this clonotype: This may be a read error: a much more frequent sequence differs by one nucleotide. The chain combines TRBV20-1 with TRBJ2-5; D uncertain. The CDR3 has 11 amino acids. Germline CDR1 and CDR2: DFQATT and SNEGSKA (reference sequence). CDR3 sequence: CSAADQEPQYF. The CDR3 bases are TGCAGTGCAGCAGACCAAGAGCCCCAGTACTTC.

This clonotype was recorded many times. The chain employs TRBV7-2 and TRBJ2-7, with TRBD1 matching over 9 bases. Germline V lookup: CDR1 SGHTA, CDR2 FQGNSA. V trimming: 4 bases; J trimming: 1 base; junction bases outside the gene matches: 2. The CDR3 sequence is 14 residues long. As DNA, the CDR3 is TGTGCCAGCAGCTGGACAGGGGAATCCTACGAGCAGTACTTC. It translates to CASSWTGESYEQYF.

A remark on this clonotype: Mismatch with germline at one junction end may stem from a read error. This chain joins TRBV7-6 and TRBJ1-6; D uncertain. Germline V gene lookup returns CDR1 SGHVS and CDR2 FNYEAQ. The CDR3 consists of 15 residues. CDR3: CACSLDGSPNSPLHF. The CDR3 DNA reads as TGTGCCTGCAGCTTAGATGGCAGTCCTAATTCACCCCTCCACTTT.

The chain carries TRBV7-3 and TRBJ1-1, with D tentatively TRBD1 (5 bases). Germline loops: CDR1 SGHTA, CDR2 FQGTGA. V was cut by 4 bases and J by 4 bases, with 13 bases left in between. The CDR3 contains 14 residues. The CDR3 is CASSSGTEGTEAFF. In DNA form, the CDR3 reads TGTGCCAGCAGCTCCGGGACCGAAGGCACTGAAGCTTTCTTT.

The rearrangement joins TRBV7-9 to TRBJ1-5; D may be TRBD1 (5 bases). The CDR3 contains 15 residues. V was trimmed by 4 bases and J by 2 bases, leaving 12 bases between them. Germline CDR1 and CDR2: SEHNR and FQNEAQ (reference sequence). CDR3 region: CASSSGTLGNQPQHF. Here the CDR3 DNA reads TGTGCCAGCAGCTCCGGGACTTTGGGCAATCAGCCCCAGCATTTT. The whole variable domain, filled in from reference TRBV7-9 and TRBJ1-5, reads DTGVSQNPRHKITKRGQNVTFRCDPISEHNRLYWYRQTLGQGPEFLTYFQNEAQLEKSRLLSDRFSAERPKGSFSTLEIQRTEQGDSAMYLCASSSGTLGNQPQHFGDGTRLSIL.

This clonotype was counted a single time. A much larger clone differs by one base, so this may be a read error. Since no conserved phenylalanine or tryptophan closes the CDR3, a read error is the likely cause. This chain connects TRBV5-1 to TRBJ2-5; no firm D call. The germline V gene encodes CDR1 SGHRS and CDR2 YFSETQ. The CDR3 sequence is 17 residues long. Between the trimmed V and J ends, which lost 0 bases and 5 bases, there was a span of 20 bases. The CDR3 spells CASSLARRNSNGETQYC. DNA for the CDR3: TGCGCCAGCAGCTTGGCTCGACGGAACTCCAACGGGGAGACCCAGTACTGC.

Details on this clonotype: Just one base apart from a much larger clone, this may be a read error. The chain combines TRBV7-9 with TRBJ2-7; 9 nucleotides match TRBD1. The V gene's germline CDR1 is SEHNR and CDR2 FQNEAQ (reference sequence). The CDR3 length is 15 residues. The CDR3 protein is CASSGPGTGFYGQYF. The CDR3 region has the DNA TGTGCCAGCAGCGGGCCCGGGACAGGGTTCTACGGGCAGTACTTC.

The chain employs TRBV7-9 and TRBJ2-2, with a tentative D call TRBD2 (5 bases). CDR3 size: 14 residues. Germline V CDR1 and CDR2: SEHNR, FQNEAQ (reference sequence). The ends were cut back, 4 bases at V and 6 bases at J, with 12 bases in the middle. CDR3 nucleotides: TGTGCCAGCAGCTCCTCCCCCGGGGCCGGGGAGCTGTTTTTT. Translating gives CASSSSPGAGELFF.

This chain connects TRBV24-1 to TRBJ1-2; D not certain. The CDR3 has 15 amino acids. The ends were cut back, 6 bases at V and 7 bases at J, with 20 bases in the middle. The germline CDR1 and CDR2 sequences are KGHDR and SFDVKD. For the CDR3, the DNA is TGTGCCACCAGTTACTCGGGAGCGCTGGGCTGTGGCTACACCTTC. This encodes CATSYSGALGCGYTF.

V is TRBV25-1 and J is TRBJ2-7, with 9 bases aligning to TRBD2. V shed 3 bases and J 7 bases; nucleotides not matched to a gene: 10. Germline V lookup: CDR1 MGHDK, CDR2 SYGVNS. The CDR3 is made up of 15 amino acids. CDR3 nucleotides: TGTGCCAGCAGTGAGACTAGCGGTGCCACCGGGGAGCAGTACTTC. Translating gives CASSETSGATGEQYF.

As regards this clonotype: No conserved phenylalanine or tryptophan is present at the end of the CDR3, so a read error is the likely explanation. The chain has TRBV12-3 or TRBV12-4 and TRBJ2-7; the D gene is possibly TRBD1 (6 bases). The CDR3 spans 14 residues. V dropped 5 bases and J dropped 1 base, with 12 bases sitting between them. CDR3 sequence (DNA): TGTGCCAGCAGTCCCGGACAGAATTCCTACGAGCAGTACTGC. Translated, it gives CASSPGQNSYEQYC.

About this clonotype itself: The junction differs from germline at one of its ends, possibly a read error. The chain links TRBV12-3 or TRBV12-4 to TRBJ1-1; a weak D match, TRBD1 (6 bases). The length of the CDR3 is 16 residues. CDR3: CASGLYLGHQNTEASF. CDR3 DNA sequence: TGTGCTAGTGGTTTGTACCTGGGACACCAGAACACTGAAGCTTCCTTT.

The rearrangement joins TRBV20-1 to TRBJ1-1, with TRBD1 matching 8 bases. CDR1 and CDR2 from the germline V gene are DFQATT and SNEGSKA (reference sequence). With V trimmed by 0 bases and J by 4 bases, 13 bases remained unmatched. This CDR3 contains 17 residues. The CDR3 nucleotides read TGCAGTGCTAGAGACAGAGGCAGGGGGCTGGAGGGCACTGAAGCTTTCTTT. Encoded protein: CSARDRGRGLEGTEAFF.

This clonotype was detected many times. The rearrangement links TRBV9 to TRBJ1-2, with 9 bases identical to TRBD1. Germline V gene sequence: CDR1 SGDLS, CDR2 YYNGEE. V lost 4 bases, J lost 6 bases, and 4 bases stayed unmatched. This CDR3 comprises 13 residues. This chain's CDR3 is CASSNRDRDGYTF. CDR3 nucleotide sequence: TGTGCCAGCAGCAACCGGGACAGGGATGGCTACACCTTC.

This chain uses TRBV7-3 with TRBJ2-3; possible D gene TRBD1, 5 bases. This CDR3 has 14 amino acids. Deletions cut 5 bases from V and 4 bases from J, with 13 bases between. Germline V CDR1 and CDR2: SGHTA, FQGTGA. The chain's CDR3 is CASSRTGVADTQYF. Here the CDR3 DNA reads TGTGCCAGCAGCCGCACAGGTGTGGCAGATACGCAGTATTTT.

V gene TRBV7-9 combines with J gene TRBJ2-2, with D possibly called TRBD1 or TRBD2 (7 bases each). The CDR3 totals 15 residues. Trimming stripped 6 bases from V and 3 bases from J, with 14 bases between. Germline V gene sequence: CDR1 SEHNR, CDR2 FQNEAQ (reference sequence). The CDR3 here is CASSAGDRDTGELFF. CDR3 coding DNA: TGTGCCAGCAGTGCGGGGGACAGAGACACCGGGGAGCTGTTTTTT.

Comments on this clonotype: A much larger clone differs by one base, so this may be a read error. This chain joins TRBV25-1 and TRBJ1-2; D not resolved. CDR1 and CDR2 (germline): MGHDK, SYGVNS. Trimming stripped 5 bases from V and 3 bases from J, with 13 bases between. The CDR3 loop spans 14 amino acids. The CDR3 loop is CASSYSNSHYGYTF. In DNA, the CDR3 is TGTGCCAGCAGTTACTCGAACAGCCACTATGGCTACACCTTC.